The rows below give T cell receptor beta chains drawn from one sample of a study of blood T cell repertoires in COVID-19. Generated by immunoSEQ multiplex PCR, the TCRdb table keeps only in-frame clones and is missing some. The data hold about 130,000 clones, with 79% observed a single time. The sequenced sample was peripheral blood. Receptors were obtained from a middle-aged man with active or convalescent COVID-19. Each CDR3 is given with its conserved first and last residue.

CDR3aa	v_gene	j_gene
CASSPQGGTSGRAVYNEQFF	TRBV7-3	TRBJ2-1
CASSLGGGSGYTF	TRBV7-2	TRBJ1-2
CASSYSEGNTEAFF	TRBV6-6	TRBJ1-1
CASSLQGRTGTGSNEQYF	TRBV7-9	TRBJ2-7
CAGRKGGVGNTIYF	TRBV28	TRBJ1-3
CASSLSSGGTDTQYF	TRBV7-3	TRBJ2-3
CATSPDRGQLQPQHF	TRBV15	TRBJ1-5
CASSRGQAGEKLFF	TRBV28	TRBJ1-4
CASSQGLAGYNEQFF	TRBV19	TRBJ2-1
CASTKTGASRGYTF	TRBV28	TRBJ1-2
CASSLGDRAGELFF	TRBV7-9	TRBJ2-2
CASRDEGLAGGTQYF	TRBV5-1	TRBJ2-3